The 18 T cell receptor beta chains below were found in one sample sequenced in a study of T cell clones after liver transplantation. The method was immunoSEQ multiplex PCR; TCRdb's version includes in-frame clones alone and lacks a portion of them. The sample records more than 20,000 clones, 85% to 95% being singletons. The sample here was CD8+ T cells from blood, taken around 25 months after liver transplant. Every receptor here comes from a human patient who received a liver transplant. Some T cells may be transferred from the graft donor.

The CDR3 region is CASSPRLAGSYEQYF. Written as DNA, the CDR3 is TGCGCCAGCAGCCCGCGGCTAGCGGGATCCTACGAGCAGTACTTC. V is TRBV4-1 and J is TRBJ2-7; 9 nucleotides match TRBD2. Germline CDR1 and CDR2: MGHRA and YSYEKL. This CDR3 spans 15 amino acids. J gave up 1 base and V 4 bases, and 5 bases lay outside the gene matches.

This sequence joins TRBV29-1 and TRBJ2-2, with 10 nucleotides matching TRBD2. The CDR3 sequence is 15 residues long. Germline values: CDR1 SQVTM, CDR2 ANQGSEA. Unmatched junction bases numbered 7, after V lost 4 bases and J lost 5 bases. CDR3 in DNA: TGCAGCGTTGTGTTCGGACTAGCGGCAACCGGGGAGCTGTTTTTT. Amino acids: CSVVFGLAATGELFF.

The chain recombines TRBV7-9 with TRBJ1-2, with 11 bases identical to TRBD1. With V trimmed by 4 bases and J by 8 bases, 9 bases remained unmatched. From germline, CDR1 is SEHNR and CDR2 FQNEAQ (reference sequence). The CDR3 loop spans 15 amino acids. DNA of the CDR3: TGTGCCAGCAGCTCAGGGACAGGGGGATATGAGGGCTACACCTTC. Translating gives CASSSGTGGYEGYTF.

The chain links TRBV15 to TRBJ1-1; the match to TRBD1 covers 10 bases. The V segment lost 1 base and the J segment 5 bases; nucleotides outside the gene matches: 7. This CDR3 is 16 amino acids long. In germline, CDR1 is LNHNV, CDR2 YYDKDF (reference sequence). This chain's CDR3 is CATSRGGTGEGTEAFF. The CDR3 nucleotides are TGTGCCACCAGCAGAGGTGGGACAGGGGAAGGTACTGAAGCTTTCTTT.

The count of this clone is one. The chain recombines TRBV15 with TRBJ2-7, with D perhaps matching TRBD2 (5 bases). V lost 3 bases and J 5 bases, leaving 29 bases between the germline ends. Germline assignment: CDR1 LNHNV and CDR2 YYDKDF (reference sequence). This CDR3 has 19 amino acids. In DNA form, the CDR3 reads TGTGCCACCAGCAGCACACCCTCGGAGGTGACCCAACGAAATGACGAGCAGTACTTC. Translation gives CATSSTPSEVTQRNDEQYF.

The chain carries TRBV10-3 and TRBJ2-5, with D possibly being TRBD2 (5 bases). The CDR3 length is 13 residues. V was pared by 6 bases and J by 2 bases, with 10 bases between. Germline assignment: CDR1 ENHRY and CDR2 SYGVKD. CDR3 sequence (DNA): TGTGCCATCAGCGAGAGGACTCAAGAGACCCAGTACTTC. Protein sequence: CAISERTQETQYF.

V is TRBV5-4 and J is TRBJ1-2; D remains ambiguous. The CDR3 consists of 16 residues. Trimming stripped 0 bases from V and 0 bases from J, with 12 bases between. CDR1 is SGHNT and CDR2 is YYREEE in the germline V gene (reference sequence). CDR3 amino acids: CASSLGAPLANYGYTF. CDR3 in DNA: TGTGCCAGCAGCTTGGGGGCACCCTTAGCTAACTATGGCTACACCTTC.

The chain employs TRBV9 and TRBJ1-4, with D perhaps matching TRBD1 (5 bases). V lost 6 bases to trimming and J lost 3 bases, with 21 bases between them. Germline CDR1 reads SGDLS; CDR2 reads YYNGEE. The CDR3 has 17 amino acids. CDR3 protein: CASTRDGGPAANEKLFF. DNA of the CDR3: TGTGCCAGCACCCGGGACGGCGGCCCCGCGGCTAATGAAAAACTGTTTTTT. Variable domain in full (rest from reference TRBV9 and TRBJ1-4): DSGVTQTPKHLITATGQRVTLRCSPRSGDLSVYWYQQSLDQGLQFLIQYYNGEERAKGNILERFSAQQFPDLHSELNLSSLELGDSALYFCASTRDGGPAANEKLFFGSGTQLSVL.

The chain combines TRBV29-1 with TRBJ2-2, with D uncertain. CDR1 SQVTM and CDR2 ANQGSEA come from the germline V gene. V was shortened by 5 bases and J by 6 bases, with 7 bases between the two germline ends. The CDR3 covers 11 residues. The CDR3 protein is CSVPWAGELFF. The CDR3 nucleotides are TGCAGCGTTCCGTGGGCCGGGGAGCTGTTTTTT.

The CDR3 loop is CASSEFTYEQYF. DNA for the CDR3: TGTGCCAGCAGTGAATTTACTTACGAGCAGTACTTC. V usage is TRBV25-1 and J usage is TRBJ2-7, with D unresolved. CDR1 is MGHDK and CDR2 is SYGVNS in the germline V gene. V was pared by 1 base and J by 4 bases, with 5 bases between. The CDR3 runs 12 residues.

The J gene is TRBJ2-7, the V gene TRBV6-1; no firm D call. Germline CDR1 MNHNS, CDR2 SASEGT. CDR3 length: 13 residues. Trimming took 9 bases from V and 0 from J, leaving 12 bases between them. CDR3 in amino acids: CASEHNLSYEQYF. The DNA of the CDR3 is TGTGCCAGTGAGCATAACCTCTCCTACGAGCAGTACTTC.

V and J are TRBV21-1 and TRBJ2-7; TRBD1 is taken as the D call from the table, unchecked against the DNA. TRBV21-1 is a documented pseudogene. The CDR3 length is 17 residues. CDR3: CASSKLIRDRGPYEQYF. The CDR3 nucleotides are TGTGCCAGCAGCAAACTTATCCGGGACAGGGGACCCTACGAGCAGTACTTC.

J is TRBJ1-4 and V is TRBV7-9; D unclear. This CDR3 comprises 11 residues. The V gene lost 8 bases and the J gene lost 7 bases, with 8 bases spanning the gap. From germline, CDR1 is SEHNR and CDR2 FQNEAQ (reference sequence). The CDR3 loop is CASRGFEKLFF. CDR3 nucleotides: TGTGCCAGCCGTGGGTTTGAAAAACTGTTTTTT.

This sequence joins TRBV6-1 and TRBJ2-7; D gene uncertain. V gave up 1 base and J gave up 0 bases, with 13 bases separating them. The germline V gene has CDR1 MNHNS and CDR2 SASEGT. The CDR3 contains 16 residues. The CDR3: CASSEDGRSYSYEQYF. Here the CDR3 DNA reads TGTGCCAGCAGTGAAGACGGCAGGTCCTACTCCTACGAGCAGTACTTC.

The CDR3 here is CASSPRQGWHEQFF. The CDR3 DNA reads TGTGCCAGCAGCCCGCGTCAGGGTTGGCATGAGCAGTTCTTC. The chain links TRBV7-9 to TRBJ2-1; perhaps TRBD1 as D (5 bases). V was shortened by 5 bases and J by 8 bases, with 16 bases between the two germline ends. The germline V gene has CDR1 SEHNR and CDR2 FQNEAQ (reference sequence). The CDR3 consists of 14 residues.

This clone has a single count. The genes are TRBV28 and TRBJ2-1, with D possibly being TRBD2 (7 bases). V was cut by 5 bases and J by 8 bases, with 16 bases left in between. The length of the CDR3 is 14 residues. Germline loops: CDR1 MDHEN, CDR2 SYDVKM. The CDR3 sequence: CASSLPPGGDEQFF. The CDR3 DNA reads as TGTGCCAGCAGTCTCCCCCCGGGGGGCGATGAGCAGTTCTTC.

The genes are TRBV9 and TRBJ2-5; TRBD1 is a possible D gene (5 bases). The CDR3 is 15 amino acids. Per the germline V gene, CDR1 is SGDLS and CDR2 is YYNGEE. V was pared by 0 bases and J by 4 bases, with 13 bases between. The CDR3 DNA sequence: TGTGCCAGCAGCGTAGACTTGACAGCCGGAGAGACCCAGTACTTC. Translation: CASSVDLTAGETQYF.

The chain carries TRBV5-4 and TRBJ1-2; D possibly corresponds to TRBD1 (5 bases). V was clipped by 4 bases and J by 2 bases, with 9 bases between them. Germline loops: CDR1 SGHNT, CDR2 YYREEE (reference sequence). This CDR3 region has 13 residues. The CDR3 spells CASSPGVNYGYTF. CDR3 DNA sequence: TGTGCCAGCAGCCCGGGGGTGAACTATGGCTACACCTTC.